The clone carrying this TCR beta chain has at least ten counts. The data are from a study of T cells in Graves' hyperthyroidism and ophthalmopathy. Study information: Peripheral blood draws took place at initial diagnosis, ahead of any treatment.

This CDR3 comprises 13 residues. The trim removed 3 bases at V and 7 bases at J, leaving 2 bases unmatched. Germline V gene lookup returns CDR1 SGHDT and CDR2 YYEEEE. RNA transcripts provided the source from which TCR beta CDR3 regions were amplified. HTBI primers were used for first-round RT-PCR of the TCR CDR3. A single record per CDR3 protein comes from TCRdb applying MiXCR to the multiplex PCR reads. The sample carries more than 500,000 distinct CDR3 sequences, approximately 15% recorded once. The chain has TRBV5-6 and TRBJ2-1, with TRBD2 identical over 9 bases. The source of this sequence is a woman aged 40 to 50 with Graves' hyperthyroidism. Source material: blood. CDR3 amino acids: CASSSSGENEQFF. DNA for the CDR3: TGTGCCAGCAGCTCTAGCGGGGAGAATGAGCAGTTCTTC.